What follows describes a single TCR beta chain. Only in-frame clones appear in the TCRdb table, and some are missing; sequencing was by immunoSEQ multiplex PCR. The table includes around 50,000 clones, approximately 85% detected once. The CDR3 is 15 amino acids. V was pared by 4 bases and J by 4 bases, with 6 bases of the junction left unmatched. Germline V gene lookup returns CDR1 MNHNY and CDR2 SVGAGI (reference sequence). This sample stems from a study of PD-L1 blockade in urothelial cancer. Specified time point: peripheral blood 6 weeks after treatment start. Locally advanced or metastatic urothelial carcinoma affected the patients.

Here the sequenced sample was PBMCs, taken around atezolizumab (anti-PD-L1) treatment. This receptor was identified in a middle-aged man with urothelial cancer. J is TRBJ2-7 and V is TRBV6-6; 11 bases line up with TRBD2. As DNA, the CDR3 is TGTGCCAGCAGTTCTCCGGGACTAGCGGCTTACGAGCAGTACTTC. Its translation is CASSSPGLAAYEQYF.